This T cell receptor beta chain emerged from a study of early stage breast cancer tumors. This clone is labeled medium-sized. Its antigen is not known. Assay: immunoSEQ multiplex PCR; the TCRdb copy retains only in-frame clones and omits some. The sample contains around 60,000 clones, around three quarters of which appear only once. Points from the study as a whole: In 14 of 16 patients, blood comparison separated tumor from normal breast.

CDR3 length: 11 residues. V was clipped by 3 bases and J by 4 bases, with 0 bases between them. Germline V gives CDR1 LGHNT, CDR2 FRNRAP. The genes are TRBV12-5 and TRBJ2-2; no reliable D call. This TCR was sampled from a person aged 25-39 years with breast cancer. Source material: blood. As DNA, the CDR3 is TGTGCTAGTGGTTTCACCGGGGAGCTGTTTTTT. Amino acids: CASGFTGELFF.